What follows describes a single TCR beta chain. The antigen is not known. The CDR3 consists of 14 residues. Germline values: CDR1 MNHEY, CDR2 SMNVEV (reference sequence). Trimming stripped 2 bases from V and 5 bases from J, with 11 bases between. These data are taken from a study of CD8 T cell repertoires and HIV-1 epitope variants. For the study at large: Separate wells received one of Twenty-five Gag or Nef variant peptides. Study-wide results and caveats: Most of the nine antigen-specific clonotypes appeared cross-reactive to autologous or escape variants.

TCRdb's copy holds only in-frame clones and misses some; the assay was immunoSEQ multiplex PCR. The sample records about 5,600 clones, roughly 60% being singletons. The origin of this receptor is a male donor with HIV. Sample: cultured CD8+ T cells derived from PBMCs. The chain links TRBV27 to TRBJ2-3; D might be TRBD1 (6 bases). The CDR3 sequence is CASSLKRGGDTQYF. In DNA form, the CDR3 reads TGTGCCAGCAGTTTAAAGAGAGGGGGAGATACGCAGTATTTT.